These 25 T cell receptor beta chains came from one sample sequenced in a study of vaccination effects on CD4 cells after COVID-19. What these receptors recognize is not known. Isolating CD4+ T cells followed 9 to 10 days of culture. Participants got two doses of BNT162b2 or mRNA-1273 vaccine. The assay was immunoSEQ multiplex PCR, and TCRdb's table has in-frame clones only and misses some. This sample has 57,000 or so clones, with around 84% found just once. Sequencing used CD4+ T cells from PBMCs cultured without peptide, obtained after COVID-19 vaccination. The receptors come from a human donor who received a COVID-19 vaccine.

CDR3 in DNA: TGTGCCTGGAGTGGGACTAGCCTCTACGAGCAGTACTTC. Translation: CAWSGTSLYEQYF. V gene TRBV30 combines with J gene TRBJ2-7; 8 nucleotides agree with TRBD2. Germline values: CDR1 GTSNPN, CDR2 SVGIG (reference sequence). This CDR3 contains 13 residues. With 1 base clipped from V and 3 bases from J, the junction kept 2 bases outside the gene matches. Full variable domain (missing parts from reference TRBV30 and TRBJ2-7): SQTIHQWPATLVQPVGSPLSLECTVEGTSNPNLYWYRQAAGRGLQLLFYSVGIGQISSEVPQNLSASRPQDRQFILSSKKLLLSDSGFYLCAWSGTSLYEQYFGPGTRLTVT.

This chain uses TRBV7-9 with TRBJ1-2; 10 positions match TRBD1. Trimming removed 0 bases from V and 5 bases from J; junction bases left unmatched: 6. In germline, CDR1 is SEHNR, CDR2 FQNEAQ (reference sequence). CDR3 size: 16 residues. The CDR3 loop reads CASSLARQGADYGYTF. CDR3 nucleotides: TGTGCCAGCAGCTTAGCTCGACAGGGGGCGGATTATGGCTACACCTTC.

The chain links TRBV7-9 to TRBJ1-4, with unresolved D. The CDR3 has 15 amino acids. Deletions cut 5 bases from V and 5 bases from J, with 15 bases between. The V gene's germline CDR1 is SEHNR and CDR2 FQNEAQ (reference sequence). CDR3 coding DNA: TGTGCCAGCAGCCCTGCCCAGCTTCTAAATGAAAAACTGTTTTTT. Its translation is CASSPAQLLNEKLFF. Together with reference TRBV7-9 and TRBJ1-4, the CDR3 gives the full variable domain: DTGVSQNPRHKITKRGQNVTFRCDPISEHNRLYWYRQTLGQGPEFLTYFQNEAQLEKSRLLSDRFSAERPKGSFSTLEIQRTEQGDSAMYLCASSPAQLLNEKLFFGSGTQLSVL.

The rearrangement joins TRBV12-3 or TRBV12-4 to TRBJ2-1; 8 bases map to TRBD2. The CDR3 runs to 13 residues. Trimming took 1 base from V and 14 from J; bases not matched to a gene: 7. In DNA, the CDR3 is TGTGCCAGCAGTTTAGAAGCGGGGACTAGGGAGTTCTTC. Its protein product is CASSLEAGTREFF.

The DNA for the CDR3 is TGTGCCAGTAGTATCCCCAATTCTGGAATCACTGAAGCTTTCTTT. Encoded protein: CASSIPNSGITEAFF. V usage is TRBV19 and J usage is TRBJ1-1; D call uncertain. CDR3 length: 15 amino acids. Germline V gene sequence: CDR1 LNHDA, CDR2 SQIVND (reference sequence). Trimming cost V 3 bases and J 4 bases, with 15 bases left between them. Full variable domain (outside the CDR3, taken from reference TRBV19 and TRBJ1-1): DGGITQSPKYLFRKEGQNVTLSCEQNLNHDAMYWYRQDPGQGLRLIYYSQIVNDFQKGDIAEGYSVSREKKESFPLTVTSAQKNPTAFYLCASSIPNSGITEAFFGQGTRLTVV.

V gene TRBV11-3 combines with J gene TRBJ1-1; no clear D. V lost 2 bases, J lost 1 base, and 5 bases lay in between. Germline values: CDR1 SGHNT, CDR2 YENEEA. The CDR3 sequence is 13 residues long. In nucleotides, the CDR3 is TGTGCCAGCAGCTTACGTGCGAACACTGAAGCTTTCTTT. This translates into CASSLRANTEAFF.

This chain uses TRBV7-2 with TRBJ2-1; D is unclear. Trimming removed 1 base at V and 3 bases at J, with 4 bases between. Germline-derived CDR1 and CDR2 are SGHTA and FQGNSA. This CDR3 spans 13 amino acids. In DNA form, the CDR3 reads TGTGCCAGCAGCTTAGGCTTCTACAATGAGCAGTTCTTC. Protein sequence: CASSLGFYNEQFF.

The DNA for the CDR3 is TGTGCCAGCAGCCCCAAGACAGGAACCCTCTACGAGCAGTACTTC. Its protein product is CASSPKTGTLYEQYF. The chain joins TRBV9 to TRBJ2-7; D may be TRBD1 (6 bases). Trimming removed 4 bases from V and 3 bases from J, with 17 bases in between. There are 15 residues in the CDR3. Germline CDR1 SGDLS, CDR2 YYNGEE.

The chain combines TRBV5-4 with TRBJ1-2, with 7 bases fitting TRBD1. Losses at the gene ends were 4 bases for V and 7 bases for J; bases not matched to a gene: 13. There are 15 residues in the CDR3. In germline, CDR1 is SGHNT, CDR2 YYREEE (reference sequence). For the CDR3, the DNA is TGTGCCAGCAGCCCTGAGACAGGGTCCATCGGTGGCTACACCTTC. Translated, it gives CASSPETGSIGGYTF.

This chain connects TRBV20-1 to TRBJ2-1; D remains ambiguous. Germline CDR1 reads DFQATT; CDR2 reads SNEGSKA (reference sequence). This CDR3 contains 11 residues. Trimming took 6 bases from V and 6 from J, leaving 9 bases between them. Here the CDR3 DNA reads TGCAGTGCGAACTCCCCCAATGAGCAGTTCTTC. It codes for CSANSPNEQFF.

In nucleotides, the CDR3 is TGTGCCAGCAGCAGAACAGGGATAGCCAAAAACATTCAGTACTTC. Translated, it gives CASSRTGIAKNIQYF. The rearrangement links TRBV3-1 (or the pseudogene TRBV3-2) to TRBJ2-4, with D maybe TRBD1 (6 bases). CDR1 and CDR2 from the germline V gene are LGHDT and YNNKEL (reference sequence). V dropped 5 bases and J dropped 0 bases, with 11 bases sitting between them. This CDR3 has 15 residues.

The CDR3 DNA sequence: TGTGCCAGCAGCTTAGAACAGAACGAACCCGGCCCTAGCAATCAGCCCCAGCATTTT. Protein sequence: CASSLEQNEPGPSNQPQHF. The chain uses TRBV7-2 and TRBJ1-5; D not certain. This CDR3 region has 19 residues. Germline CDR1 is SGHTA and CDR2 is FQGNSA. Between the trimmed V and J ends, which lost 1 base and 0 bases, there was a span of 19 bases.

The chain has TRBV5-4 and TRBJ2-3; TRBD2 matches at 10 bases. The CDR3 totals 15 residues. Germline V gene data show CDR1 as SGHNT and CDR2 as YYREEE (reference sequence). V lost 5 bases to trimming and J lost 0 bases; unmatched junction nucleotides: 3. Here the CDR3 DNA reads TGTGCCAGCAGAACTAGCGGGACTAGCACAGATACGCAGTATTTT. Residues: CASRTSGTSTDTQYF.

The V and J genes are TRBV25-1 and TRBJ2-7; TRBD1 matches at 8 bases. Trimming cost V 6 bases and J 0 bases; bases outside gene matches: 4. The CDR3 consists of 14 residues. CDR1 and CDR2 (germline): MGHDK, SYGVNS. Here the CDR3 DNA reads TGTGCCAGCAGCCTGACAGGGGACTCCTACGAGCAGTACTTC. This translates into CASSLTGDSYEQYF.

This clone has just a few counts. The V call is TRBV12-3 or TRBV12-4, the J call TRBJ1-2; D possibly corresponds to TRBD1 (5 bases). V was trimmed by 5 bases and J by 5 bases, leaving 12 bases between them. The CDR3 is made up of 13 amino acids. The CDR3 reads CASSRQTEYGYTF. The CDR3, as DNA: TGTGCCAGCAGTCGCCAGACAGAGTATGGCTACACCTTC.

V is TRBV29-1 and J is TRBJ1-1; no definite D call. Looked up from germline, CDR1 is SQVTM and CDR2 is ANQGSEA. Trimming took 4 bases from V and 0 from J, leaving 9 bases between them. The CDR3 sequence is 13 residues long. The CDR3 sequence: CSVAGVMNTEAFF. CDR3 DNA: TGCAGCGTTGCAGGTGTCATGAACACTGAAGCTTTCTTT.

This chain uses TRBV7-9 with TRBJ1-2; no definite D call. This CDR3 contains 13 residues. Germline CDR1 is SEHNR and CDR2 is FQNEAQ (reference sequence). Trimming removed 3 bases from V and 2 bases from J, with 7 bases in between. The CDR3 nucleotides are TGTGCCAGCAGCTTTAGCGGCAACTATGGCTACACCTTC. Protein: CASSFSGNYGYTF.

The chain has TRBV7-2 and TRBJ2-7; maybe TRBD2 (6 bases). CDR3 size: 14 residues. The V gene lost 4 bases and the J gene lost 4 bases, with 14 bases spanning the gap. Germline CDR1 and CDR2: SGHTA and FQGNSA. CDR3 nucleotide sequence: TGTGCCAGCAGCTGGGGGGTGGGGCCTTACGAGCAGTACTTC. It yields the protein CASSWGVGPYEQYF.

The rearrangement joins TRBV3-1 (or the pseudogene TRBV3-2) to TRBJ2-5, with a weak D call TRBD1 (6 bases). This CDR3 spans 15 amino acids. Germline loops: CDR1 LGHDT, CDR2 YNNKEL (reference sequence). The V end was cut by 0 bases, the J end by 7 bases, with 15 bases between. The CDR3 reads CASSQDRGTRVTQYF. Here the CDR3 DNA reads TGTGCCAGCAGCCAAGATCGAGGGACACGGGTGACCCAGTACTTC.

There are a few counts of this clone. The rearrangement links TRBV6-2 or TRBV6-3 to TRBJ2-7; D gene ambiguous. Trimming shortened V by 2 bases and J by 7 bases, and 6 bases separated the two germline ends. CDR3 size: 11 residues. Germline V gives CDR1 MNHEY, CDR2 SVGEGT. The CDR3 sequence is CASSYRSEQYF. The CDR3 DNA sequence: TGTGCCAGCAGTTACAGGAGTGAGCAGTACTTC.

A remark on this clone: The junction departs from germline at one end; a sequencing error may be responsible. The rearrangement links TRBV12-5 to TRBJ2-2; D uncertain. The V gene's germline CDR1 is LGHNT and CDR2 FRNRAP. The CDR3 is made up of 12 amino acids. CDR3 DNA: TGTGCTAGTGGTTTGCCACCCGGCGAGCTGTTTTTT. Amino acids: CASGLPPGELFF.

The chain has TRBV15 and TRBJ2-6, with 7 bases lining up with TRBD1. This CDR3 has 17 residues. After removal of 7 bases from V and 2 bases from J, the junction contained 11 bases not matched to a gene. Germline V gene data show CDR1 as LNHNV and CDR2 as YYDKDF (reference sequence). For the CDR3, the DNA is TGTGCCACCAACCCAGGGGGTCACGGCGCTGGGGCCAACGTCCTGACTTTC. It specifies CATNPGGHGAGANVLTF.

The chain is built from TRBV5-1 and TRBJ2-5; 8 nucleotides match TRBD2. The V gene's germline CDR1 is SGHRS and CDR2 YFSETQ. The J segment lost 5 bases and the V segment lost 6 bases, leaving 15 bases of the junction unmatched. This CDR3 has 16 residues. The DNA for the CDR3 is TGCGCCAGCACCATCTTATACGGGAGGGCCATGGAGACCCAGTACTTC. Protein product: CASTILYGRAMETQYF.

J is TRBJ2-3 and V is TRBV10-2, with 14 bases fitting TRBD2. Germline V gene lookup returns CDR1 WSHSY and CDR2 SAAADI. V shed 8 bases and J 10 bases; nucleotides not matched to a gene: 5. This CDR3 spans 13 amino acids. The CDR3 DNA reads TGCGCCAGCTCGGGACTAGCGGGAGTGGCGCAGTATTTT. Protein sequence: CASSGLAGVAQYF.

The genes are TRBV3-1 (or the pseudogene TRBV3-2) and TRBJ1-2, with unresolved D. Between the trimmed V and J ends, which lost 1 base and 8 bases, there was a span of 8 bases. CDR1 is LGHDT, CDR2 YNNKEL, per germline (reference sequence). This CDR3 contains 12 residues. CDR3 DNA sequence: TGTGCCAGCAGCCAAGCGGCAGGCGGCTACACCTTC. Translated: CASSQAAGGYTF.